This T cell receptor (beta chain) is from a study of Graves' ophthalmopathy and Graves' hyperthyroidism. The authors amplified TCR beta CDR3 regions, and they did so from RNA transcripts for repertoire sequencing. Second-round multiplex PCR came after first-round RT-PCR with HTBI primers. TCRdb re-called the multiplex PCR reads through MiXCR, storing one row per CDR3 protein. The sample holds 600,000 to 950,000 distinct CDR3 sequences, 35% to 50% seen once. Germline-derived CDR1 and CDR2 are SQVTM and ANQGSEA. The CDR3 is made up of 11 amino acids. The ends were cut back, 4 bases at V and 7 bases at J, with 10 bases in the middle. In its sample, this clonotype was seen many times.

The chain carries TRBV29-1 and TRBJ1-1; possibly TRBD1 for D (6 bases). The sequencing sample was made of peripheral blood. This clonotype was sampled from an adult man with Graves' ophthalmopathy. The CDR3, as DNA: TGCAGCGTTGTCTTGGACAGTGAAGCTTTCTTT. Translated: CSVVLDSEAFF.